Presented here are 2 T cell receptor beta chains from one specimen sequenced in a study of Graves' ophthalmopathy and Graves' hyperthyroidism. Investigators amplified TCR beta CDR3 regions from RNA transcripts. Following a first-round RT-PCR that used HTBI primers, a second-round multiplex PCR was carried out. TCRdb itself ran the multiplex PCR reads through MiXCR, one entry per CDR3 protein. The sample records 240,000 or so distinct CDR3 sequences, around 42% being singletons. Sequencing input: peripheral blood. The receptors derive from an adult man with Graves' ophthalmopathy.

This clonotype was picked up a small number of times. Germline and junction disagree at one end, which may indicate a read error. J is TRBJ1-5 and V is TRBV6-1; D perhaps matches TRBD1 (6 bases). The CDR3 runs to 14 residues. Per germline, CDR1 MNHNS and CDR2 SASEGT. The DNA of the CDR3 is TGTGCCAGCAGAGAAGGGGGGGGGAATCAGCCCCAGCATTTT. Encoded protein: CASREGGGNQPQHF.

This chain joins TRBV24-1 and TRBJ2-5; D remains unclear. The CDR3 consists of 13 residues. Looked up from germline, CDR1 is KGHDR and CDR2 is SFDVKD. Trimming removed 5 bases at V and 2 bases at J, with 8 bases between. CDR3 DNA sequence: TGTGCCACCAGTGTCCCCCCGCAAGAGACCCAGTACTTC. It specifies CATSVPPQETQYF.